Described below is a single T cell receptor (beta chain) sequence and its context. The data are from a study of technical replicates of blood from several donors. Only in-frame clones appear in the TCRdb table, and some are missing; sequencing was by immunoSEQ multiplex PCR. Among 80,000 to 90,000 clones listed, around 94% were seen once. Germline CDR1 reads SGHNT; CDR2 reads YYREEE (reference sequence). The CDR3 runs 13 residues. Trimming left V 1 base short and J 4 bases short, with 8 bases between. The TCR sequence derives from a human donor in good health. The sequencing input was T cells isolated from PBMCs. The chain recombines TRBV5-4 with TRBJ2-5; D perhaps matches TRBD1 (6 bases). CDR3 sequence (DNA): TGTGCCAGCAGCTTGTCAGGGGCAGAGACCCAGTACTTC. Protein: CASSLSGAETQYF.